These 10 T cell receptor beta chains came from one sample sequenced in a study of tumor-infiltrating lymphocytes in oesophageal squamous cell carcinoma. Each CDR3 protein gets one entry after TCRdb re-called the PCR reads with MiXCR. The sample has under 20,000 distinct CDR3 sequences, 30% to 50% seen once; the top ten hold roughly 6.4%. The sequenced sample was blood. The source is a male donor with esophageal squamous cell carcinoma.

V is TRBV6-5 and J is TRBJ2-3; 11 positions match TRBD2. The V gene end was trimmed by 3 bases and the J gene end by 5 bases; junction bases not matched to a gene: 4. The CDR3 has 15 residues. Germline CDR1 and CDR2: MNHEY and SVGAGI. This chain's CDR3 is CASSYRLAGGDTQYF. The CDR3 DNA reads as TGTGCCAGCAGTTATCGTCTAGCGGGGGGAGATACGCAGTATTTT.

This clonotype was seen only a few times. V is TRBV2 and J is TRBJ2-7; 9 bases map to TRBD1. V lost 5 bases and J lost 3; bases outside the gene matches: 2. This CDR3 has 13 amino acids. Germline CDR1 SNHLY, CDR2 FYNNEI. CDR3 residues: CASSRDRDYEQYF. The CDR3 bases are TGTGCCAGCAGTAGGGACAGGGACTACGAGCAGTACTTC.

This clonotype was found many times. The chain carries TRBV5-8 and TRBJ1-1; TRBD1 matches at 7 bases. This CDR3 is built from 18 residues. V gave up 5 bases and J gave up 0 bases; unmatched junction bases: 16. CDR1 and CDR2 (germline): SGHTS, YDEGEE. CDR3 bases: TGTGCCAGCAGGTCGCCCCCACACAGGGGATCTATGAACACTGAAGCTTTCTTT. Protein: CASRSPPHRGSMNTEAFF.

This clonotype has ten or more counts. This rearrangement joins TRBV6-1 to TRBJ1-2; D unresolved. Germline CDR1 is MNHNS and CDR2 is SASEGT. Trimming left V 7 bases short and J 3 bases short, with 12 bases between. The CDR3 consists of 13 residues. The CDR3 DNA is TGTGCCAGCAAACTGGGGAGCGACTATGGCTACACCTTC. Translating gives CASKLGSDYGYTF.

Written as DNA, the CDR3 is TGTGCCAGCGGCCGATGGGGGACTTCTACCTACAATGAGCAGTTCTTC. This gives the protein CASGRWGTSTYNEQFF. The chain has TRBV28 and TRBJ2-7; the D gene is possibly TRBD2 (6 bases). The J call may be in error: the DNA end matches TRBJ2-1 better. The CDR3 loop spans 16 amino acids. Looked up from germline, CDR1 is MDHEN and CDR2 is SYDVKM.

This clonotype is medium-sized (0.01 to 0.1%) in the sample. This chain connects TRBV12-3 or TRBV12-4 to TRBJ2-1; 8 positions agree with TRBD1. The ends lost 4 bases at V and 2 bases at J; junction bases unmatched: 4. CDR3 length equals 15 residues. CDR3 DNA: TGTGCCAGCAGTTACGGACAGGGAGCCTACAATGAGCAGTTCTTC. Its protein product is CASSYGQGAYNEQFF.

This clonotype has just a few counts. This CDR3 reads CASSQDLRQNNEQYF. As DNA, the CDR3 is TGTGCCAGCAGCCAAGACCTCAGACAAAACAACGAGCAGTACTTC. The V gene is TRBV4-2, the J gene TRBJ2-7; D is unresolved. The germline gives CDR1 LGHNA, CDR2 YNFKEQ. The CDR3 is 15 amino acids. V was shortened by 0 bases and J by 5 bases, with 14 bases between the two germline ends.

The chain carries TRBV10-2 and TRBJ2-3, with TRBD2 identical over 14 bases. The V segment lost 4 bases and the J segment 4 bases; nucleotides outside the gene matches: 7. Germline lookup yields CDR1 WSHSY and CDR2 SAAADI. This CDR3 is 17 amino acids long. The CDR3 region has the DNA TGCGCCAGCAGTGTTGGGACTAGCGGGAGATCAGCAGATACGCAGTATTTT. This sequence encodes CASSVGTSGRSADTQYF.

In this sample, this clonotype is medium-sized. The rearrangement joins TRBV11-2 to TRBJ2-5, with 13 bases fitting TRBD2. After removal of 5 bases from V and 5 bases from J, the junction contained 8 bases not matched to a gene. Germline CDR1 SGHAT, CDR2 FQNNGV. This CDR3 is built from 16 residues. The CDR3 DNA follows: TGTGCCAGCAGCCAAACAACTAGCGGGGGGGCCGAGACCCAGTACTTC. Protein sequence: CASSQTTSGGAETQYF.

This clonotype was seen at least ten times. The chain employs TRBV10-3 and TRBJ1-3; TRBD1 might be the D (6 bases). The CDR3 totals 14 residues. Per germline, CDR1 ENHRY and CDR2 SYGVKD. Trimming pared 10 bases from V and 0 bases from J, leaving 13 bases between. CDR3 region: CATQTGLSGNTIYF. DNA of the CDR3: TGTGCCACACAGACAGGACTCTCTGGAAACACCATATATTTT.